The 30 T cell receptor beta chains below come from one sample, sequenced in a study of blood T cell repertoires in COVID-19. The method was immunoSEQ multiplex PCR; TCRdb's version includes in-frame clones alone and lacks a portion of them. The sample has approximately 91,000 clones; nearly 90% are singletons. The sample was peripheral blood. These receptors were taken from a man between 65 and 80 years old with acute or convalescent COVID-19.

This chain joins TRBV6-2 or TRBV6-3 and TRBJ2-2; D ambiguous. The CDR3 loop spans 19 amino acids. The germline gives CDR1 MNHEY, CDR2 SVGEGT. V lost 2 bases and J 1 base, leaving 20 bases between the germline ends. CDR3: CASSYPIQPDLRNTGELFF. The CDR3 DNA reads as TGTGCCAGCAGTTACCCAATACAGCCCGACCTAAGGAACACCGGGGAGCTGTTTTTT.

V is TRBV3-1 (or the pseudogene TRBV3-2) and J is TRBJ1-2; 7 positions match TRBD1. CDR3 length: 18 amino acids. Germline V lookup: CDR1 LGHDT, CDR2 YNNKEL (reference sequence). Germline trimming cut 3 bases from V and 1 base from J; bases unmatched to any gene: 14. The CDR3 is CASSHYSGGSWSNYGYTF. For the CDR3, the DNA is TGTGCCAGCAGCCATTATTCAGGGGGAAGTTGGAGTAACTATGGCTACACCTTC.

In this sample, this clone turned up a few times. The rearrangement uses TRBV11-3 and TRBJ2-7; a possible D gene is TRBD2 (5 bases). Per germline, CDR1 SGHNT and CDR2 YENEEA. Trimming stripped 6 bases from V and 3 bases from J, with 12 bases between. CDR3 length: 13 amino acids. Here the CDR3 reads CASRRGRGYEQYF. The CDR3 nucleotides are TGTGCCAGCAGGAGAGGGAGAGGCTACGAGCAGTACTTC.

DNA for the CDR3: TGTGCCAGCAGTGTGGGCCGCGTTGAAGCTTTCTTT. Translating it yields CASSVGRVEAFF. V gene TRBV2 combines with J gene TRBJ1-1; D uncertain. Germline V gives CDR1 SNHLY, CDR2 FYNNEI. The CDR3 covers 12 residues. With 4 bases removed from V and 7 bases from J, the gap between germline ends came to 10 bases.

The chain couples TRBV19 to TRBJ1-6; the match to TRBD1 covers 7 bases. V was pared by 8 bases and J by 9 bases, with 7 bases of the junction left unmatched. From germline, CDR1 is LNHDA and CDR2 SQIVND (reference sequence). CDR3 length: 13 residues. CDR3 nucleotide sequence: TGTGCCAGTCAGGGGGGCAGGGGTTCACCCCTCCACTTT. As protein: CASQGGRGSPLHF.

The CDR3 reads CASSEASSLTGDTEAFF. CDR3 nucleotides: TGTGCCAGCAGTGAAGCTTCTTCCCTTACAGGGGACACTGAAGCTTTCTTT. J is TRBJ1-1 and V is TRBV2; TRBD1 matches at 7 bases. CDR3 length: 17 residues. The germline gives CDR1 SNHLY, CDR2 FYNNEI. The V and J ends lost 0 bases and 3 bases, in that order; junction bases with no gene match: 10.

CDR3 in DNA: TGCGCCAGCAGCCCCACAGGGAGCGGCTACACCTTC. Translating gives CASSPTGSGYTF. V gene TRBV5-1 combines with J gene TRBJ1-2; D perhaps matches TRBD1 (6 bases). Looked up from germline, CDR1 is SGHRS and CDR2 is YFSETQ. Trimming took 4 bases from V and 8 from J, leaving 12 bases between them. The CDR3 loop spans 12 amino acids.

V usage is TRBV5-5 and J usage is TRBJ2-3; tentatively, D is TRBD1 (6 bases). Germline V gene data show CDR1 as SGHKS and CDR2 as YYEKEE (reference sequence). V was trimmed by 1 base and J by 0 bases, leaving 12 bases between them. CDR3 length equals 16 residues. The CDR3 spells CASSLYRDTSTDTQYF. DNA for the CDR3: TGTGCCAGCAGCTTGTACCGGGACACCAGCACAGATACGCAGTATTTT.

For this clone: At one end the junction does not follow the germline gene, possibly because of a read error. V is TRBV19 and J is TRBJ1-1; D might be TRBD1 (6 bases). The CDR3 is 10 residues long. Germline V gene data show CDR1 as LNHDA and CDR2 as SQIVND (reference sequence). CDR3 bases: TGTGCCAGTAGTAAACAGGGATTTCGGTTT. It translates to CASSKQGFRF.

This clone was picked up one time. The gene calls are TRBV29-1 and TRBJ2-3; TRBD1 matches at 8 bases. J lost 4 bases, V lost 4 bases, and 7 bases had no gene match. The CDR3 has 14 amino acids. CDR1 SQVTM and CDR2 ANQGSEA come from the germline V gene. The CDR3 reads CSVGGRGLPDTQYF. In DNA, the CDR3 is TGCAGCGTTGGGGGCAGGGGGCTCCCAGATACGCAGTATTTT.

J is TRBJ2-7 and V is TRBV9; 8 bases align to TRBD1. V lost 0 bases and J lost 5; bases outside the gene matches: 7. The CDR3 spans 15 residues. Germline loops: CDR1 SGDLS, CDR2 YYNGEE. CDR3 in amino acids: CASSVEGTGYNEQYF. The CDR3 DNA follows: TGTGCCAGCAGCGTAGAGGGGACAGGTTACAACGAGCAGTACTTC.

Points on this clone: In the same sample, other DNA sequences code for this CDR3. The CDR3 sequence is CASSLAGSTDTQYF. CDR3 DNA sequence: TGCGCCAGCAGCTTGGCGGGGAGCACAGATACGCAGTATTTT. The J gene is TRBJ2-3, the V gene TRBV5-1; D is possibly TRBD2 (5 bases). Trimming took 0 bases from V and 0 from J, leaving 5 bases between them. This CDR3 spans 14 amino acids. From germline, CDR1 is SGHRS and CDR2 YFSETQ. The full variable domain, completed using reference TRBV5-1 and TRBJ2-3, is KAGVTQTPRYLIKTRGQQVTLSCSPISGHRSVSWYQQTPGQGLQFLFEYFSETQRNKGNFPGRFSGRQFSNSRSEMNVSTLELGDSALYLCASSLAGSTDTQYFGPGTRLTVL.

The table lists this clone with a few counts. The chain joins TRBV11-3 to TRBJ2-1; 16 nucleotides agree with TRBD2. This CDR3 comprises 19 residues. Germline V lookup: CDR1 SGHNT, CDR2 YENEEA. J lost 6 bases, V lost 5 bases, and 13 bases had no gene match. CDR3 protein: CASSQGLAGGSLLFNEQFF. The CDR3 DNA sequence: TGTGCCAGCAGCCAGGGACTAGCGGGGGGGTCTCTCCTCTTCAATGAGCAGTTCTTC.

The J gene is TRBJ1-2, the V gene TRBV6-5, with 7 nucleotides matching TRBD1. The germline gives CDR1 MNHEY, CDR2 SVGAGI. V shed 10 bases, J shed 6 bases, and the junction held 14 bases outside the gene matches. The CDR3 length is 14 residues. CDR3 in amino acids: CANLADRKENGYTF. The CDR3 DNA reads as TGTGCCAACTTGGCGGACAGGAAGGAGAATGGCTACACCTTC.

The gene calls are TRBV6-5 and TRBJ1-6; D not certain. The V gene lost 6 bases and the J gene lost 0 bases, with 9 bases spanning the gap. This CDR3 region has 15 residues. CDR1 is MNHEY, CDR2 SVGAGI, per germline. CDR3 in DNA: TGTGCCAGCAGGCAGTTTGCCTCCTATAATTCACCCCTCCACTTT. Its translation is CASRQFASYNSPLHF.

The rearrangement uses TRBV20-1 and TRBJ2-7, with a possible D match to TRBD2 (5 bases). Germline CDR1 and CDR2: DFQATT and SNEGSKA (reference sequence). Trimming removed 6 bases at V and 9 bases at J, with 15 bases between. The CDR3 runs to 11 residues. In nucleotides, the CDR3 is TGCAGTGCCGCCCGCCTTGAGGGGCAGTACTTC. Translating it yields CSAARLEGQYF.

The V call is TRBV19, the J call TRBJ2-7, with 8 bases aligning to TRBD1. Germline V gives CDR1 LNHDA, CDR2 SQIVND (reference sequence). V shed 7 bases, J shed 7 bases, and the junction held 15 bases outside the gene matches. The CDR3 has 15 residues. For the CDR3, the DNA is TGTGCCAGTAAGGTTCGTGGACAGGGTACGGGAGAGCAGTACTTC. Translated: CASKVRGQGTGEQYF.

In its sample, this clone was seen once. The chain combines TRBV28 with TRBJ2-3; TRBD2 matches 8 bases. The CDR3 loop spans 15 amino acids. Germline CDR1 is MDHEN and CDR2 is SYDVKM. With V trimmed by 6 bases and J by 4 bases, 9 bases remained unmatched. The CDR3 spells CASRRTSGRSDTQYF. The CDR3 DNA is TGTGCCAGCAGACGAACTAGCGGACGTTCAGATACGCAGTATTTT.

The genes are TRBV28 and TRBJ2-7; 10 nucleotides agree with TRBD2. Germline values: CDR1 MDHEN, CDR2 SYDVKM. Unmatched junction bases numbered 15, after V lost 6 bases and J lost 4 bases. The CDR3 spans 17 residues. CDR3 region: CASSARSFSGGRYEQYF. The CDR3 DNA is TGTGCCAGCAGCGCCCGTTCGTTTAGCGGGGGGCGTTACGAGCAGTACTTC.

V gene TRBV6-1 combines with J gene TRBJ2-1, with TRBD1 identical over 8 bases. Germline trimming cut 3 bases from V and 5 bases from J; bases unmatched to any gene: 9. The CDR3 is 16 amino acids. Germline assignment: CDR1 MNHNS and CDR2 SASEGT. The CDR3 region is CASSDRSGTGHNEQFF. CDR3 nucleotides: TGTGCCAGCAGTGACCGTTCCGGGACAGGTCACAATGAGCAGTTCTTC.

The chain employs TRBV11-2 and TRBJ2-6, with TRBD1 matching over 11 bases. This CDR3 region has 17 residues. The V segment lost 5 bases and the J segment 2 bases; nucleotides outside the gene matches: 5. The germline V gene encodes CDR1 SGHAT and CDR2 FQNNGV. CDR3 protein: CASSLWGQGAGANVLTF. The CDR3 DNA sequence: TGTGCCAGCAGCCTCTGGGGACAGGGGGCTGGGGCCAACGTCCTGACTTTC.

The V call is TRBV7-6, the J call TRBJ1-5, with TRBD1 as a possible D gene (6 bases). The CDR3 covers 18 residues. V was cut by 5 bases and J by 1 base, with 21 bases left in between. Germline loops: CDR1 SGHVS, CDR2 FNYEAQ. The CDR3 is CASSDSSGGRTSNQPQHF. CDR3 nucleotides: TGTGCCAGCAGCGACTCAAGCGGGGGGCGTACGAGCAATCAGCCCCAGCATTTT.

The rearrangement joins TRBV12-3 or TRBV12-4 to TRBJ1-2, with D perhaps TRBD1 (5 bases). The CDR3 extends over 12 amino acids. Trimming stripped 5 bases from V and 5 bases from J, with 9 bases between. CDR3 loop: CASSPKGYGYTF. Here the CDR3 DNA reads TGTGCCAGCAGTCCTAAGGGGTATGGCTACACCTTC.

This chain connects TRBV6-5 to TRBJ1-1; D possibly corresponds to TRBD1 (5 bases). The germline V gene has CDR1 MNHEY and CDR2 SVGAGI. The length of the CDR3 is 15 residues. The V end was cut by 2 bases, the J end by 4 bases, with 14 bases between. CDR3 region: CASSYRSRGSTEAFF. In DNA form, the CDR3 reads TGTGCCAGCAGTTACCGAAGCCGGGGGAGCACTGAAGCTTTCTTT.

The chain is built from TRBV6-1 and TRBJ1-2; no clear D gene. This CDR3 has 12 amino acids. Looked up from germline, CDR1 is MNHNS and CDR2 is SASEGT. V lost 2 bases and J lost 8, with 9 bases in between. The CDR3 spells CASSESGYGYTF. In DNA, the CDR3 is TGTGCCAGCAGTGAATCCGGTTACGGCTACACCTTC.

V usage is TRBV27 and J usage is TRBJ2-1, with 7 positions matching TRBD1. With 5 bases clipped from V and 2 bases from J, the junction kept 9 bases outside the gene matches. Germline V gene lookup returns CDR1 MNHEY and CDR2 SMNVEV (reference sequence). This CDR3 has 16 residues. The CDR3 protein is CASSRDRVGAYNEQFF. For the CDR3, the DNA is TGTGCCAGCAGTAGAGACAGGGTAGGGGCCTACAATGAGCAGTTCTTC.

The J gene is TRBJ2-3, the V gene TRBV7-8; the D gene is possibly TRBD1 (6 bases). The CDR3 spans 17 residues. The V end was cut by 5 bases, the J end by 2 bases, with 20 bases between. The V gene's germline CDR1 is SGHVS and CDR2 FQNEAQ. The CDR3 coding sequence is TGTGCCAGCAGCCTCGGACAGACGTTGCTTCTCACAGATACGCAGTATTTT. Its translation is CASSLGQTLLLTDTQYF.

The rearrangement links TRBV6-6 to TRBJ2-1; a possible D gene is TRBD2 (6 bases). Trimming removed 2 bases at V and 7 bases at J, with 6 bases between. Germline V CDR1 and CDR2: MNHNY, SVGAGI (reference sequence). This CDR3 has 12 amino acids. The DNA of the CDR3 is TGTGCCAGCAGTTACGGGGGGAATGAGCAGTTCTTC. It is translated as CASSYGGNEQFF.

This clone was recorded only once. The chain is built from TRBV3-1 (or the pseudogene TRBV3-2) and TRBJ2-5; the match to TRBD2 covers 10 bases. From germline, CDR1 is LGHDT and CDR2 YNNKEL (reference sequence). V lost 4 bases to trimming and J lost 2 bases; unmatched junction nucleotides: 7. The CDR3 covers 16 residues. The CDR3 sequence: CASSPQRGGRQETQYF. The DNA for the CDR3 is TGTGCCAGCAGCCCCCAGCGGGGGGGAAGACAAGAGACCCAGTACTTC.

The rearrangement uses TRBV7-9 and TRBJ2-2, with D possibly TRBD2 on 5 matching bases. The CDR3 contains 14 residues. Trimming removed 5 bases from V and 4 bases from J, with 11 bases in between. Per the germline V gene, CDR1 is SEHNR and CDR2 is FQNEAQ (reference sequence). The CDR3 reads CASSQGLATGELFF. CDR3 nucleotide sequence: TGTGCCAGCAGCCAAGGACTTGCCACCGGGGAGCTGTTTTTT.